These T cell receptor beta chains were read from a single sample in a study of blood T cell repertoires in COVID-19. The assay was immunoSEQ multiplex PCR, and TCRdb's table has in-frame clones only and misses some. The sample lists 150,000 or so clones, approximately 88% occurring once. The sequenced sample was PBMCs or T cells enriched from blood (not recorded which). The receptors stem from a woman aged 55-69 years who had recovered from COVID-19. Both conserved end residues are trimmed from each CDR3. Only some rows state a clone size, as once, few, many or a class for expanded clones.

v_call: TRBV7-2; clone_size: -; cdr3_aa: ASSLGLAGGPEQF
v_call: TRBV2; clone_size: -; cdr3_aa: ASSGPGGNTEAF
v_call: TRBV30; clone_size: -; cdr3_aa: AWSVGGGRNQPQH
v_call: TRBV7-6; clone_size: -; cdr3_aa: ASRKLSGTRQCQY
v_call: TRBV10-2; clone_size: -; cdr3_aa: ASSEVEGAGDTQY
v_call: TRBV20-1; clone_size: -; cdr3_aa: SASSGQRFYNEQF
v_call: TRBV9; clone_size: -; cdr3_aa: ASSVGASGSGQETQY
v_call: TRBV10-1; clone_size: once; cdr3_aa: ATRDSPYSGNTIY
v_call: TRBV10-3; clone_size: -; cdr3_aa: AIRSAESSYNEQF
v_call: TRBV2; clone_size: -; cdr3_aa: ASSGTGGVQPQH
v_call: TRBV11-2; clone_size: -; cdr3_aa: ASRSTVAGGDTQY
v_call: TRBV19; clone_size: -; cdr3_aa: ASSWRARSNEKLF
v_call: TRBV6-1; clone_size: -; cdr3_aa: ASSEATNDVNYGYT
v_call: TRBV28; clone_size: -; cdr3_aa: ASTAGLVTGELF
v_call: TRBV5-6; clone_size: -; cdr3_aa: ASSPTGQGNSPLH
v_call: TRBV18; clone_size: -; cdr3_aa: ASSPQRNTEAF